The 11 T cell receptor beta chains presented below share a single source sample, sequenced in a study of shared clonotypes between healthy human individuals. Measured with immunoSEQ multiplex PCR; TCRdb has only the in-frame clones, and not every one. The repertoire consists of about 2.3 million clones, with approximately 93% occurring once and the leading ten covering about 0.41%. Sequences were obtained from naive CD4+ T cells from PBMCs. Subset given: CD45RA+ positively selected. The receptor source for this set is a young man in good health. Some clones in this sample may be carry-over from other donors' samples.

This chain connects TRBV30 to TRBJ2-2; the match to TRBD1 covers 9 bases. Germline CDR1 is GTSNPN and CDR2 is SVGIG (reference sequence). V dropped 8 bases and J dropped 4; count of bases not matched to a gene: 8. The CDR3 sequence is 14 residues long. The CDR3 reads CAVWRDRVTGELFF. CDR3 DNA: TGTGCCGTATGGAGGGACAGGGTCACCGGGGAGCTGTTTTTT.

V is TRBV5-5 and J is TRBJ1-1; possible D gene TRBD1, 5 bases. CDR1 SGHKS and CDR2 YYEKEE come from the germline V gene (reference sequence). This CDR3 has 13 amino acids. Trimming left V 3 bases short and J 1 base short, with 7 bases between. The CDR3 coding sequence is TGTGCCAGCAGCTGGGGCCCGAACACTGAAGCTTTCTTT. Its translation: CASSWGPNTEAFF.

This chain connects TRBV19 to TRBJ2-3; tentative D call: TRBD1 (7 bases). Trimming took off 8 bases at V and 6 bases at J, with 18 bases between the two ends. Germline assignment: CDR1 LNHDA and CDR2 SQIVND (reference sequence). The CDR3 is 14 amino acids. The CDR3 here is CASEPGGSEDTQYF. The CDR3 coding sequence is TGTGCCAGTGAACCAGGGGGGTCTGAGGATACGCAGTATTTT.

This clone was seen only a few times. The sample contains more than one DNA sequence encoding this CDR3. This rearrangement joins TRBV18 to TRBJ1-1; D ambiguous. Germline values: CDR1 KGHSH, CDR2 LQKENI. This CDR3 has 13 residues. V lost 3 bases to trimming and J lost 0 bases, with 5 bases between them. The CDR3 here is CASSPQMNTEAFF. The CDR3 coding sequence is TGTGCCAGCTCACCCCAGATGAACACTGAAGCTTTCTTT.

The chain combines TRBV7-8 with TRBJ2-7; the D gene could be TRBD1 or TRBD2 (5 bases each). Germline V CDR1 and CDR2: SGHVS, FQNEAQ. Trimming removed 1 base from V and 2 bases from J, with 15 bases in between. The CDR3 is 16 amino acids. The CDR3 reads CASSLGVGDLPYEQYF. Here the CDR3 DNA reads TGTGCCAGCAGCTTAGGAGTGGGGGATTTACCCTACGAGCAGTACTTC. Complete variable domain (other parts from reference TRBV7-8 and TRBJ2-7): GAGVSQSPRYKVAKRGQDVALRCDPISGHVSLFWYQQALGQGPEFLTYFQNEAQLDKSGLPSDRFFAERPEGSVSTLKIQRTQQEDSAVYLCASSLGVGDLPYEQYFGPGTRLTVT.

V usage is TRBV5-1 and J usage is TRBJ2-7; a possible D gene is TRBD1 (5 bases). V was pared by 4 bases and J by 3 bases, with 20 bases between. This CDR3 is built from 16 residues. Germline CDR1 SGHRS, CDR2 YFSETQ. The CDR3 loop is CASSRPPGDSYYEQYF. The CDR3 DNA follows: TGCGCCAGCAGCCGACCACCTGGAGACAGCTACTACGAGCAGTACTTC.

The genes are TRBV18 and TRBJ2-3, with 13 bases matching TRBD2. This CDR3 has 22 amino acids. V lost 1 base, J lost 2 bases, and 18 bases stayed unmatched. The germline CDR1 and CDR2 sequences are KGHSH and LQKENI. CDR3 nucleotides: TGTGCCAGCTCACCACTTATGAAACTTGTAGGGACTAGCGGGACCGCCACAGATACGCAGTATTTT. Its translation is CASSPLMKLVGTSGTATDTQYF.

The rearrangement uses TRBV27 and TRBJ1-1; possibly TRBD1 for D (5 bases). Germline-derived CDR1 and CDR2 are MNHEY and SMNVEV (reference sequence). This CDR3 spans 15 amino acids. The V end lost 4 bases, the J end lost 5 bases, and 17 bases lay between the germline ends. The CDR3 is CASSSLGAAGTEAFF. CDR3 bases: TGTGCCAGCAGTTCCCTCGGGGCGGCGGGGACTGAAGCTTTCTTT.

This chain links TRBV9 with TRBJ2-7; 12 bases agree with TRBD2. The V segment lost 0 bases and the J segment 6 bases; nucleotides outside the gene matches: 10. Looked up from germline, CDR1 is SGDLS and CDR2 is YYNGEE. The CDR3 extends over 17 amino acids. As DNA, the CDR3 is TGTGCCAGCAGCGTAGGGTTGATGACTAGCGGGAGCACCGAGCAGTACTTC. Translation: CASSVGLMTSGSTEQYF.

This clone was recorded once. The V and J genes are TRBV4-2 and TRBJ1-2; D is unresolved. V was clipped by 8 bases and J by 6 bases, with 13 bases between them. This CDR3 spans 12 amino acids. Germline CDR1 LGHNA, CDR2 YNFKEQ. CDR3 nucleotide sequence: TGTGCCAGCCGATCAGATATGGATGGCTACACCTTC. Protein product: CASRSDMDGYTF.

This chain uses TRBV21-1 with TRBJ2-2; TRBD2, the table's D call, was not compared with the DNA. TRBV21-1 is described as a pseudogene. The CDR3 is 18 amino acids. CDR3 in DNA: TGTGCCAGCAGCAAAGATCCCCGGGAGAGAACTAACACCGGGGAGCTGTTTTTT. The encoded protein is CASSKDPRERTNTGELFF.